What follows are 20 T cell receptor beta chains derived from one specimen sequenced in a study of T cell responses to AZD1222 COVID-19 vaccine. Data came from immunoSEQ multiplex PCR; TCRdb stores just in-frame clones and leaves some out. Among roughly 170,000 clones, 88% were seen once, and the ten largest hold approximately 0.5%. Material: peripheral blood, obtained on day 0 of AZD1222 vaccination. All receptors come from an adult in good health.

The CDR3 sequence: CASRPRTQETQYF. The CDR3 bases are TGTGCCAGTAGACCAAGGACTCAAGAGACCCAGTACTTC. The V and J genes are TRBV19 and TRBJ2-5; D might be TRBD2 (5 bases). With 6 bases removed from V and 2 bases from J, the gap between germline ends came to 10 bases. Germline CDR1 is LNHDA and CDR2 is SQIVND (reference sequence). The CDR3 is 13 amino acids.

This sequence joins TRBV7-3 and TRBJ2-7, with 7 nucleotides matching TRBD2. V lost 3 bases to trimming and J lost 4 bases; unmatched junction nucleotides: 9. The germline gives CDR1 SGHTA, CDR2 FQGTGA. The CDR3 loop spans 15 amino acids. CDR3 sequence (DNA): TGTGCCAGCAGCTTTCCTCGCGGGAGTACGTACGAGCAGTACTTC. Its protein product is CASSFPRGSTYEQYF.

The genes are TRBV15 and TRBJ1-2; D might be TRBD1 (5 bases). The CDR3 covers 14 residues. Germline V gene sequence: CDR1 LNHNV, CDR2 YYDKDF (reference sequence). V dropped 5 bases and J dropped 8 bases, with 18 bases sitting between them. The CDR3 is CATSPARDGYGYTF. CDR3 nucleotide sequence: TGTGCCACCAGCCCCGCCAGGGATGGGTACGGCTACACCTTC.

The chain recombines TRBV9 with TRBJ1-4; 8 positions agree with TRBD1. In germline, CDR1 is SGDLS, CDR2 YYNGEE. V lost 3 bases to trimming and J lost 3 bases; unmatched junction nucleotides: 4. The CDR3 spans 15 residues. The CDR3 here is CASSATTGANEKLFF. The CDR3 DNA sequence: TGTGCCAGCAGCGCAACGACAGGGGCTAATGAAAAACTGTTTTTT.

The chain uses TRBV10-2 and TRBJ2-1; 8 bases align to TRBD2. Germline V gene data show CDR1 as WSHSY and CDR2 as SAAADI. The CDR3 extends over 17 amino acids. V gave up 2 bases and J gave up 8 bases; unmatched junction bases: 14. This CDR3 is CASSEPQAGERSYEQFF. As DNA, the CDR3 is TGCGCCAGCAGTGAGCCCCAAGCGGGAGAAAGGTCATATGAGCAGTTCTTC.

The rearrangement links TRBV7-3 to TRBJ2-1; 9 nucleotides line up with TRBD2. V was clipped by 2 bases and J by 2 bases; unmatched bases: 10. This CDR3 contains 18 residues. Germline assignment: CDR1 SGHTA and CDR2 FQGTGA. For the CDR3, the DNA is TGTGCCAGCAGCTTATTTAATGGGGGCGGGAGGGCCTACAATGAGCAGTTCTTC. The encoded protein is CASSLFNGGGRAYNEQFF.

This clone showed up just a few times. The chain recombines TRBV6-4 with TRBJ1-6; D not resolved. Trimming cost V 3 bases and J 5 bases, with 8 bases left between them. Germline values: CDR1 MRHNA, CDR2 SNTAGT. This CDR3 region has 14 residues. The CDR3 spells CASSENPHNSPLHF. CDR3 bases: TGTGCCAGCAGTGAGAATCCTCATAATTCACCCCTCCACTTT.

The genes are TRBV20-1 and TRBJ2-5, with D unclear. The CDR3 contains 12 residues. Looked up from germline, CDR1 is DFQATT and CDR2 is SNEGSKA (reference sequence). Trimming took 3 bases from V and 2 from J, leaving 7 bases between them. CDR3 sequence: CSASGRQETQYF. CDR3 sequence (DNA): TGCAGTGCTAGTGGACGGCAAGAGACCCAGTACTTC.

The chain links TRBV7-3 to TRBJ2-5, with 11 bases identical to TRBD2. Germline V gene lookup returns CDR1 SGHTA and CDR2 FQGTGA. The ends lost 5 bases at V and 1 base at J; junction bases unmatched: 3. CDR3 length equals 15 residues. The CDR3 reads CASSLAGGFQETQYF. DNA for the CDR3: TGTGCCAGCAGCCTAGCGGGGGGTTTCCAAGAGACCCAGTACTTC.

J is TRBJ2-1 and V is TRBV5-6; D is undetermined. Per germline, CDR1 SGHDT and CDR2 YYEEEE. This CDR3 is 13 amino acids long. The V gene lost 0 bases and the J gene lost 3 bases, with 4 bases spanning the gap. In DNA form, the CDR3 reads TGTGCCAGCAGCTTGGGGGACTACAATGAGCAGTTCTTC. Amino acid sequence: CASSLGDYNEQFF.

The V call is TRBV15, the J call TRBJ2-1; TRBD1 matches at 10 bases. Per the germline V gene, CDR1 is LNHNV and CDR2 is YYDKDF (reference sequence). The junction had 4 bases not matched to a gene; V was cut back by 2 bases and J by 6 bases. The CDR3 length is 15 residues. The DNA of the CDR3 is TGTGCCACCAGCAGACAAGGACAGGGGGGCAATGAGCAGTTCTTC. It encodes CATSRQGQGGNEQFF.

The chain recombines TRBV5-1 with TRBJ2-3, with D unclear. The CDR3 is made up of 14 amino acids. Trimming took 0 bases from V and 3 from J, leaving 8 bases between them. CDR1 SGHRS and CDR2 YFSETQ come from the germline V gene. The CDR3 region has the DNA TGCGCCAGCAGCTTGGAGGTTGCAACAGATACGCAGTATTTT. Its protein is CASSLEVATDTQYF.

V gene TRBV28 combines with J gene TRBJ1-5, with D perhaps matching TRBD1 (5 bases). CDR3 size: 11 residues. The germline gives CDR1 MDHEN, CDR2 SYDVKM. This chain's CDR3 is CATGWGQPQHF. CDR3 nucleotides: TGTGCAACGGGGTGGGGGCAGCCCCAGCATTTT.

The V and J genes are TRBV30 and TRBJ1-5; D is uncertain. The V and J ends lost 3 bases and 0 bases respectively, with 12 bases between them. The CDR3 is 15 residues long. Germline V gene sequence: CDR1 GTSNPN, CDR2 SVGIG (reference sequence). DNA of the CDR3: TGTGCCTGGAGGTCGGGCAGGATTAGCAATCAGCCCCAGCATTTT. This codes for CAWRSGRISNQPQHF.

V usage is TRBV28 and J usage is TRBJ1-6; a weak D match, TRBD1 (5 bases). In germline, CDR1 is MDHEN, CDR2 SYDVKM. With 6 bases removed from V and 10 bases from J, the gap between germline ends came to 16 bases. This CDR3 has 14 amino acids. The CDR3 sequence: CASRGTGLRSPLHF. CDR3 sequence (DNA): TGTGCCAGCAGGGGAACAGGTTTAAGGTCACCCCTCCACTTT.

The genes are TRBV24-1 and TRBJ2-2, with a weak D call TRBD2 (6 bases). The length of the CDR3 is 16 residues. V was clipped by 0 bases and J by 3 bases, with 10 bases between them. Germline CDR1 and CDR2: KGHDR and SFDVKD. In DNA form, the CDR3 reads TGTGCCACCAGTGATTTGCAAGGAGGGGACACCGGGGAGCTGTTTTTT. This codes for CATSDLQGGDTGELFF.

This sequence joins TRBV12-5 and TRBJ2-1; D may match TRBD1 or TRBD2 (5 bases each). Germline CDR1 LGHNT, CDR2 FRNRAP. V shed 7 bases and J shed 5 bases, with 12 bases lying between them. The CDR3 consists of 13 residues. CDR3 sequence: CASVWGTHNEQFF. In nucleotides, the CDR3 is TGTGCTAGTGTCTGGGGGACCCACAATGAGCAGTTCTTC.

The chain has TRBV7-8 and TRBJ1-3; D is undetermined. CDR3 length: 15 residues. The germline gives CDR1 SGHVS, CDR2 FQNEAQ. V gave up 8 bases and J gave up 0 bases, with 14 bases separating them. This chain's CDR3 is CASGTSSSSGNTIYF. The CDR3 DNA follows: TGTGCCAGCGGTACATCCTCAAGCTCTGGAAACACCATATATTTT. The whole variable domain, remainder taken from reference TRBV7-8 and TRBJ1-3, is GAGVSQSPRYKVAKRGQDVALRCDPISGHVSLFWYQQALGQGPEFLTYFQNEAQLDKSGLPSDRFFAERPEGSVSTLKIQRTQQEDSAVYLCASGTSSSSGNTIYFGEGSWLTVV.

The chain recombines TRBV7-9 with TRBJ2-1; D ambiguous. The V end lost 7 bases, the J end lost 0 bases, and 13 bases lay between the germline ends. The CDR3 spans 15 residues. Germline CDR1 is SEHNR and CDR2 is FQNEAQ (reference sequence). CDR3 residues: CASMGWTSSYNEQFF. The CDR3 DNA reads TGTGCCAGCATGGGTTGGACGAGCTCCTACAATGAGCAGTTCTTC.

This chain links TRBV15 with TRBJ1-2; weak D call: TRBD1 (6 bases). Germline-derived CDR1 and CDR2 are LNHNV and YYDKDF (reference sequence). CDR3 size: 14 residues. The germline V and J ends were trimmed by 4 bases and 6 bases, with 15 bases remaining between them. In DNA, the CDR3 is TGTGCCACCAGCAACCGCTCAGGGGCTCATGGCTACACCTTC. Protein product: CATSNRSGAHGYTF.